This T cell receptor (beta chain) was obtained from a study of shared clonotypes between healthy human individuals. Overall study context: A couple of women and a few men aged 18 to 49 served as donors. Study findings and constraints: About 5% was the fraction of naive CD4 clonotypes found shared across a handful of donors.

Per the study methods: Because ImmunoSEQ provided only junction sequences with no quality scores, the filtering differed. The protocol was immunoSEQ multiplex PCR, while the TCRdb copy is restricted to in-frame clones and leaves out a portion. The V and J calls and clone size are taken from that table; D and trimming were inferred from the DNA. The table lists about 2.4 million clones, 93% of them singletons. As concerns this clone: Its specificity is not known. The sample holds other DNA sequences that translate to the same CDR3.

Every contributor of samples was a Caucasian grown-up residing in Nashville, Tennessee. The CDR3 is 13 amino acids. Per the germline V gene, CDR1 is MNHEY and CDR2 is SMNVEV (reference sequence). Trimming at V came to 4 bases and at J to 4 bases, leaving 1 base not matched to a gene. The TCR originated in a man in his late teens or twenties in good health. Some clones in this sample may be carry-over from other donors' samples. The chain combines TRBV27 with TRBJ1-2, with TRBD1 matching 9 bases. The sample taken for sequencing was naive CD4+ T cells from PBMCs. Stated subset: CD45RA+ positively selected. Here the CDR3 reads CASSSTGGYGYTF. In DNA form, the CDR3 reads TGTGCCAGCAGTTCGACAGGGGGCTATGGCTACACCTTC.